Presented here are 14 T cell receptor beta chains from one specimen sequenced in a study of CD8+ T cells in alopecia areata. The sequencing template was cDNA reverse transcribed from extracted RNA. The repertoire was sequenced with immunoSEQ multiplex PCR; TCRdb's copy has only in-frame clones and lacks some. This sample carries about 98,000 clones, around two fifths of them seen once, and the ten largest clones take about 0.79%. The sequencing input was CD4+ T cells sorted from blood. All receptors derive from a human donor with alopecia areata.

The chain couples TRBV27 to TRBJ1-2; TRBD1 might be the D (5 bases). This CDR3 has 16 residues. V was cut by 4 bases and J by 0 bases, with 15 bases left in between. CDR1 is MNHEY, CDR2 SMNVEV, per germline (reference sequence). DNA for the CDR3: TGTGCCAGCAGTTCCCGGCAGGGAGGGACTAACTATGGCTACACCTTC. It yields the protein CASSSRQGGTNYGYTF.

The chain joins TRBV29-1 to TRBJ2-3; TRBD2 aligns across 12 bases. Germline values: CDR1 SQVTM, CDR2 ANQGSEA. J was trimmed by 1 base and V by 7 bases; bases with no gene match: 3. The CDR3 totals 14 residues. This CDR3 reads CSGRLAGGTDTQYF. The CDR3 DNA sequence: TGCAGCGGAAGACTAGCGGGAGGCACAGATACGCAGTATTTT.

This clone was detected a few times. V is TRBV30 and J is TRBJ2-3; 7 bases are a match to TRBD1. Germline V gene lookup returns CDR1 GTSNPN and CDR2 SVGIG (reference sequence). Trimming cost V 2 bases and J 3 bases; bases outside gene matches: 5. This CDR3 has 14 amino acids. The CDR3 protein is CAWSRDRATDTQYF. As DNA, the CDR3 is TGTGCCTGGAGTCGCGACAGGGCGACAGATACGCAGTATTTT.

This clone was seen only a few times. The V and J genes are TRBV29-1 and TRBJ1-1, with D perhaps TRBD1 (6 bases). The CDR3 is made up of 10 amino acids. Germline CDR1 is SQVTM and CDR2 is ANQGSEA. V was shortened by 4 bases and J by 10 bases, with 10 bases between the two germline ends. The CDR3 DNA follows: TGCAGCGTTGCTACAGGGTTAGCTTTCTTT. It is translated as CSVATGLAFF.

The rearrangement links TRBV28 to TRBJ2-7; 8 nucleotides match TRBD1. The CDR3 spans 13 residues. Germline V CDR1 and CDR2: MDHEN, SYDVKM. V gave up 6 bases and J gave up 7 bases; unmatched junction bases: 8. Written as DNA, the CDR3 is TGTGCCAGCAGGTCCCGACAGGGGAGAGAGCAGTACTTC. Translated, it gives CASRSRQGREQYF.

The DNA of the CDR3 is TGTGCCAGCAGCCATTACCTGGGACAGGCTTACGAGCAGTACTTC. Translated, it gives CASSHYLGQAYEQYF. The chain has TRBV11-2 and TRBJ2-7; 8 bases match TRBD1. CDR1 SGHAT and CDR2 FQNNGV come from the germline V gene. The CDR3 has 15 residues. Trimming took 5 bases from V and 4 from J; bases not matched to a gene: 10.

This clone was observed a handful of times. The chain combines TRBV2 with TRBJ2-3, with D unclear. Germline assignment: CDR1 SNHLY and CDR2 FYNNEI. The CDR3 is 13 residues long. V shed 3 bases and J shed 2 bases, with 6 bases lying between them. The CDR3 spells CASSEGHTDTQYF. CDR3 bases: TGTGCCAGCAGTGAGGGCCACACAGATACGCAGTATTTT. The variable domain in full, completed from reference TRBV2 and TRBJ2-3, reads EPEVTQTPSHQVTQMGQEVILRCVPISNHLYFYWYRQILGQKVEFLVSFYNNEISEKSEIFDDQFSVERPDGSNFTLKIRSTKLEDSAMYFCASSEGHTDTQYFGPGTRLTVL.

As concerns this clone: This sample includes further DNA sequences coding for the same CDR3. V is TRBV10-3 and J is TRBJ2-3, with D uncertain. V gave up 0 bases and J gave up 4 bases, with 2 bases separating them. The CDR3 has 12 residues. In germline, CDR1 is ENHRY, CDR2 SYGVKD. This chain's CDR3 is CAISESADTQYF. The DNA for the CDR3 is TGTGCCATCAGTGAGTCAGCAGATACGCAGTATTTT.

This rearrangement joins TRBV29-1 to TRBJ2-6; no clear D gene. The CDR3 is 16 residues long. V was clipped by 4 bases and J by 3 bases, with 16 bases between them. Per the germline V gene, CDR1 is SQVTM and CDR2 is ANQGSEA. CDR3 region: CSVAGPLLSGANVLTF. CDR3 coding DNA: TGCAGCGTTGCGGGCCCTTTGTTGAGTGGGGCCAACGTCCTGACTTTC.

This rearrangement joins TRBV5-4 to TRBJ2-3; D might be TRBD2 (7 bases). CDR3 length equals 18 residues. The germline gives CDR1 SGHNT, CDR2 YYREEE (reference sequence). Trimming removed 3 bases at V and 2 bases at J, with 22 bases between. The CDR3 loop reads CASSYDRPGAGDTDTQYF. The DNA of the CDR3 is TGTGCCAGCAGCTACGACCGCCCGGGGGCGGGGGACACAGATACGCAGTATTTT.

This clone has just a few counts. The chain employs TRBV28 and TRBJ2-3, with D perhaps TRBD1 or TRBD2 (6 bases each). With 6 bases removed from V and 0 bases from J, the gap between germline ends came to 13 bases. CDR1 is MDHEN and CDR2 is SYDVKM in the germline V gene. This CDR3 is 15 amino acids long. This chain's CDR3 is CASSPGGPSTDTQYF. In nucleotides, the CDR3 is TGTGCCAGCAGCCCCGGGGGCCCTAGCACAGATACGCAGTATTTT. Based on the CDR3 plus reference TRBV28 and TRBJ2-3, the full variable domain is DVKVTQSSRYLVKRTGEKVFLECVQDMDHENMFWYRQDPGLGLRLIYFSYDVKMKEKGDIPEGYSVSREKKERFSLILESASTNQTSMYLCASSPGGPSTDTQYFGPGTRLTVL.

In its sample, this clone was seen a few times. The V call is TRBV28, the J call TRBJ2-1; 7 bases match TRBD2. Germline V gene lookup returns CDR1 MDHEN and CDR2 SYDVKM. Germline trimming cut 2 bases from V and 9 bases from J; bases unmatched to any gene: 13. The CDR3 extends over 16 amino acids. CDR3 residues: CASSLLVSGEAGEQFF. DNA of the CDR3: TGTGCCAGCAGTTTACTAGTGAGCGGGGAGGCGGGTGAGCAGTTCTTC.

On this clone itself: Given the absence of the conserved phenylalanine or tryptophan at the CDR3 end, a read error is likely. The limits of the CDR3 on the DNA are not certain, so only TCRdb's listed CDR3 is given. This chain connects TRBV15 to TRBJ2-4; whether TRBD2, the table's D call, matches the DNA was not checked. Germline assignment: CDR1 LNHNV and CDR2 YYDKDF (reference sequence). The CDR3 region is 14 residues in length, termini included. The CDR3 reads CATSRDPSGGLMVV.

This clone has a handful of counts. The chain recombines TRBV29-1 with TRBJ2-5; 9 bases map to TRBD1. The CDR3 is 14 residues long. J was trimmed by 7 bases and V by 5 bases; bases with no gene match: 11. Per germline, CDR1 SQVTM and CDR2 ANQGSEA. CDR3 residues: CSVPDRGGGLTQYF. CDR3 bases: TGCAGCGTTCCCGACAGGGGGGGCGGATTGACCCAGTACTTC.